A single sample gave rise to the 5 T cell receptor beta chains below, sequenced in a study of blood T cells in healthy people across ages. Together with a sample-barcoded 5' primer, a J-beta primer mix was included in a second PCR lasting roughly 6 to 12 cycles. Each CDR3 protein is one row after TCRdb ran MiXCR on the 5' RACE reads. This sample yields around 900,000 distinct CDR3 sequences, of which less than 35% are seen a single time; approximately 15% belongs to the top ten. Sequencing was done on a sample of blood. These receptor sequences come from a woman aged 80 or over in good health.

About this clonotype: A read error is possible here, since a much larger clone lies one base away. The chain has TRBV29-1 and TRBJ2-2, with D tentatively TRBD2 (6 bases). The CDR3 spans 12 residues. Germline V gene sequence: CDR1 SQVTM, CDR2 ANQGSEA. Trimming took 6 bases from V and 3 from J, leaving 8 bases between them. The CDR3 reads CSVWGDTGELFF. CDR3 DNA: TGCAGCGTCTGGGGGGACACCGGGGAGCTGTTTTTT.

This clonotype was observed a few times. CDR3 sequence reads: CASSSGLAGGPNTGELFF. Written as DNA, the CDR3 is TGTGCCAGCAGCTCGGGACTAGCGGGGGGGCCTAACACCGGGGAGCTGTTTTTT. The chain uses TRBV7-2 and TRBJ2-2, with TRBD2 matching over 16 bases. Germline CDR1 SGHTA, CDR2 FQGNSA. V lost 4 bases and J lost 2; bases outside the gene matches: 4. This CDR3 comprises 18 residues.

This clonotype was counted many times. DNA for the CDR3: TGCGCCAGCAGCCAGGGACTAGCGGGGGTACGGGAGCAGTACTTC. Its translation: CASSQGLAGVREQYF. This rearrangement joins TRBV5-1 to TRBJ2-7; TRBD2 agrees at 14 bases. The CDR3 is 15 amino acids. The junction had 7 bases not matched to a gene; V was cut back by 4 bases and J by 7 bases. Germline CDR1 SGHRS, CDR2 YFSETQ. The full variable domain, with the rest looked up from reference TRBV5-1 and TRBJ2-7, is KAGVTQTPRYLIKTRGQQVTLSCSPISGHRSVSWYQQTPGQGLQFLFEYFSETQRNKGNFPGRFSGRQFSNSRSEMNVSTLELGDSALYLCASSQGLAGVREQYFGPGTRLTVT.

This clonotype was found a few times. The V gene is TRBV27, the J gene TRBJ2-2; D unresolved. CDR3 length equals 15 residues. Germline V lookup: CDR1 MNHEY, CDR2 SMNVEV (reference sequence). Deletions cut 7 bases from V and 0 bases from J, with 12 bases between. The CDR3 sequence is CASNDGYSNTGELFF. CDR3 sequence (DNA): TGTGCCAGCAACGACGGATACTCGAACACCGGGGAGCTGTTTTTT.

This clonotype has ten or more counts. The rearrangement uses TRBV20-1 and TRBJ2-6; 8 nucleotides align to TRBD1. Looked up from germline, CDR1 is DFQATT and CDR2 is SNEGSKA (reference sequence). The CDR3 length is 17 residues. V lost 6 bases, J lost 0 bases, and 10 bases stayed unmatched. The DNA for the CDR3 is TGCAGTGCCACCACCGGGACAGGCAGCTCTGGGGCCAACGTCCTGACTTTC. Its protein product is CSATTGTGSSGANVLTF.